The 27 T cell receptor beta chains presented below share a single source sample, sequenced in a study of T cells in Graves' hyperthyroidism and ophthalmopathy. What was amplified from RNA transcripts were TCR beta CDR3 regions. The HTBI set primed first-round TCR CDR3 RT-PCR. TCRdb passed the multiplex PCR reads through MiXCR, listing each CDR3 protein once. This sample has 300,000 to 500,000 distinct CDR3 sequences; about 14% occur once, and the top ten carry 28%. The sequenced sample consisted of blood. The receptors were sampled from a man aged 50 to 59 with Graves' ophthalmopathy.

The V and J genes are TRBV19 and TRBJ1-5, with TRBD1 matching over 8 bases. This CDR3 is 16 amino acids long. Germline V lookup: CDR1 LNHDA, CDR2 SQIVND (reference sequence). J lost 3 bases, V lost 5 bases, and 9 bases had no gene match. In DNA, the CDR3 is TGTGCCAGTAGTCCCCGGACAGGGTCTCTCAATCAGCCCCAGCATTTT. Amino acids: CASSPRTGSLNQPQHF.

V and J are TRBV4-2 and TRBJ2-5, with a tentative D call TRBD1 (5 bases). V was trimmed by 0 bases and J by 4 bases, leaving 12 bases between them. Germline CDR1 and CDR2: LGHNA and YNFKEQ. The CDR3 is 15 amino acids. As DNA, the CDR3 is TGTGCCAGCAGCCAAGATTACGGTCAGGGAGAGACCCAGTACTTC. Translating gives CASSQDYGQGETQYF.

This clonotype has more than one count but fewer than ten. The gene calls are TRBV7-8 and TRBJ2-3, with 8 bases matching TRBD2. This CDR3 has 17 residues. The V gene end was trimmed by 3 bases and the J gene end by 0 bases; junction bases not matched to a gene: 8. The germline V gene has CDR1 SGHVS and CDR2 FQNEAQ. The CDR3 spells CASSFRMAGGSTDTQYF. In nucleotides, the CDR3 is TGTGCCAGCAGCTTTCGGATGGCGGGGGGAAGCACAGATACGCAGTATTTT.

This clonotype was seen repeatedly, ten times or more. This chain connects TRBV5-1 to TRBJ1-5; D ambiguous. Germline CDR1 and CDR2: SGHRS and YFSETQ. The CDR3 contains 14 residues. Trimming took off 4 bases at V and 3 bases at J, with 11 bases between the two ends. The CDR3 protein is CASSLGMANQPQHF. For the CDR3, the DNA is TGCGCCAGCAGCCTGGGGATGGCCAATCAGCCCCAGCATTTT.

This clonotype has a count of ten or more. The CDR3 coding sequence is TGTGCCAGCAGCTTAGGGGACAGGGTAAATCAGCCCCAGCATTTT. Protein sequence: CASSLGDRVNQPQHF. V and J are TRBV7-2 and TRBJ1-5, with 9 bases that match TRBD1. Unmatched junction bases numbered 2, after V lost 1 base and J lost 4 bases. This CDR3 is 15 amino acids long. In germline, CDR1 is SGHTA, CDR2 FQGNSA.

This clonotype was counted only a few times. This sequence joins TRBV24-1 and TRBJ2-5; D might be TRBD1 or TRBD2, each matching 5 bases. Germline V gene sequence: CDR1 KGHDR, CDR2 SFDVKD. The V end was cut by 3 bases, the J end by 5 bases, with 12 bases between. The CDR3 spans 14 residues. Written as DNA, the CDR3 is TGTGCCACCAGTGATAGCGGCAAGGGGGAGACCCAGTACTTC. Amino acid sequence: CATSDSGKGETQYF.

The J gene is TRBJ1-1, the V gene TRBV19, with D possibly being TRBD1 (6 bases). The CDR3 runs 15 residues. Germline assignment: CDR1 LNHDA and CDR2 SQIVND (reference sequence). V lost 5 bases and J 7 bases, leaving 20 bases between the germline ends. The CDR3 sequence: CASSLQGFGSNEAFF. CDR3 bases: TGTGCCAGTAGTCTACAGGGTTTTGGGAGCAATGAAGCTTTCTTT.

The chain couples TRBV27 to TRBJ2-3, with D perhaps matching TRBD2 (6 bases). CDR1 and CDR2 from the germline V gene are MNHEY and SMNVEV (reference sequence). CDR3 length: 15 residues. The V and J ends lost 1 base and 10 bases respectively, with 18 bases between them. The CDR3 here is CASSLLVYRERAQYF. As DNA, the CDR3 is TGTGCCAGCAGTTTATTAGTCTATCGGGAGAGGGCGCAGTATTTT.

The chain uses TRBV24-1 and TRBJ2-1; D might be TRBD2 (5 bases). The CDR3 has 16 amino acids. The germline V gene encodes CDR1 KGHDR and CDR2 SFDVKD. V was clipped by 3 bases and J by 5 bases, with 16 bases between them. CDR3 in DNA: TGTGCCACCAGTGATCCTGGACTCAAGGTCCACAATGAGCAGTTCTTC. This gives the protein CATSDPGLKVHNEQFF.

The V call is TRBV29-1, the J call TRBJ1-1; no reliable D call. Germline lookup yields CDR1 SQVTM and CDR2 ANQGSEA. The CDR3 runs 13 residues. V was trimmed by 6 bases and J by 5 bases, leaving 16 bases between them. DNA for the CDR3: TGCAGCGTACGGACGGACCGAGTAACTGAAGCTTTCTTT. The encoded protein is CSVRTDRVTEAFF.

This clonotype was picked up a small number of times. The V call is TRBV6-1, the J call TRBJ2-7; 11 bases align to TRBD1. The CDR3 is 15 amino acids. The junction had 6 bases not matched to a gene; V was cut back by 5 bases and J by 3 bases. Germline CDR1 reads MNHNS; CDR2 reads SASEGT. CDR3 DNA: TGTGCCAGCAGTTTCCGGGACAGGGGGAGCTACGAGCAGTACTTC. Amino acids: CASSFRDRGSYEQYF.

This clonotype was found many times. The chain uses TRBV30 and TRBJ1-1; D uncertain. V lost 2 bases and J 0 bases, leaving 7 bases between the germline ends. This CDR3 comprises 13 residues. The germline V gene encodes CDR1 GTSNPN and CDR2 SVGIG (reference sequence). DNA for the CDR3: TGTGCCTGGAGTAGAGAATTGAACACTGAAGCTTTCTTT. It encodes CAWSRELNTEAFF.

With respect to this clonotype: A much larger clone lies a single base off, so this may be a read error. CDR3 coding DNA: TGCAGTGCTATCGGTAGCCTCAATCAGCCCCAGCATTTT. Protein product: CSAIGSLNQPQHF. This chain joins TRBV20-1 and TRBJ1-5; no reliable D call. With 4 bases removed from V and 3 bases from J, the gap between germline ends came to 10 bases. The CDR3 has 13 amino acids. Germline CDR1 is DFQATT and CDR2 is SNEGSKA (reference sequence).

The rearrangement links TRBV20-1 to TRBJ2-2; D is unresolved. V was pared by 0 bases and J by 2 bases, with 10 bases between. The CDR3 is made up of 15 amino acids. Germline V gives CDR1 DFQATT, CDR2 SNEGSKA (reference sequence). CDR3 in DNA: TGCAGTGCTAGAGATCTTGTGGTAAACACCGGGGAGCTGTTTTTT. It encodes CSARDLVVNTGELFF.

There are many counts of this clonotype. The J gene is TRBJ2-2, the V gene TRBV7-8; either TRBD1 or TRBD2 may supply D (5 bases each). Per the germline V gene, CDR1 is SGHVS and CDR2 is FQNEAQ. V dropped 2 bases and J dropped 5 bases, with 18 bases sitting between them. There are 17 residues in the CDR3. The CDR3 sequence is CASSLLRRGRGTGELFF. The CDR3 nucleotides read TGTGCCAGCAGCTTACTCCGCCGGGGACGAGGGACCGGGGAGCTGTTTTTT.

The V gene is TRBV7-3, the J gene TRBJ2-6; 7 positions match TRBD1. The CDR3 consists of 18 residues. V dropped 5 bases and J dropped 0; count of bases not matched to a gene: 10. Germline assignment: CDR1 SGHTA and CDR2 FQGTGA. The CDR3: CASSLAGQAGSGANVLTF. CDR3 nucleotide sequence: TGTGCCAGCAGCCTGGCAGGACAGGCTGGCTCTGGGGCCAACGTCCTGACTTTC.

DNA of the CDR3: TGCGCCAGCAGCCAAGACCGTATTAGTTGGGGGCAAAACACCGGGGAGCTGTTTTTT. Its protein is CASSQDRISWGQNTGELFF. The V gene is TRBV4-1, the J gene TRBJ2-2, with D possibly matching TRBD1 (6 bases). Trimming shortened V by 0 bases and J by 2 bases, and 19 bases separated the two germline ends. The length of the CDR3 is 19 residues. The germline gives CDR1 MGHRA, CDR2 YSYEKL.

This clonotype was seen many times. The chain links TRBV5-4 to TRBJ1-1, with a possible D match to TRBD1 (5 bases). V was clipped by 4 bases and J by 0 bases, with 10 bases between them. This CDR3 is built from 14 residues. Germline loops: CDR1 SGHNT, CDR2 YYREEE (reference sequence). The CDR3 here is CASSEVRVNTEAFF. For the CDR3, the DNA is TGTGCCAGCAGCGAGGTCAGGGTGAACACTGAAGCTTTCTTT.

This clonotype was counted many times. This chain joins TRBV10-3 and TRBJ2-1; 14 bases match TRBD2. Germline loops: CDR1 ENHRY, CDR2 SYGVKD. V shed 6 bases, J shed 8 bases, and the junction held 0 bases outside the gene matches. The CDR3 is 13 residues long. CDR3 bases: TGTGCCATCAGGGGACTAGCGGGAGATGAGCAGTTCTTC. Protein sequence: CAIRGLAGDEQFF.

The V gene is TRBV19, the J gene TRBJ2-7; 8 bases align to TRBD1. The J call could be wrong; TRBJ2-1 is a better fit for the DNA end. The CDR3 is 13 amino acids. CDR1 LNHDA and CDR2 SQIVND come from the germline V gene (reference sequence). Here the CDR3 DNA reads TGTGCCAGTAGTCACCGGACAGGGAACGAGCAGTTCTTC. It translates to CASSHRTGNEQFF.

The rearrangement joins TRBV12-3 or TRBV12-4 to TRBJ2-1; tentatively, D is TRBD1 (5 bases). The CDR3 is made up of 15 amino acids. Trimming removed 2 bases from V and 1 base from J, with 9 bases in between. CDR3 region: CASSLIKGSYNEQFF. In nucleotides, the CDR3 is TGTGCCAGCAGTTTAATTAAGGGGTCCTACAATGAGCAGTTCTTC.

The V call is TRBV19, the J call TRBJ1-2; the match to TRBD1 covers 9 bases. V lost 6 bases and J lost 5; bases outside the gene matches: 19. The CDR3 has 18 residues. Germline CDR1 is LNHDA and CDR2 is SQIVND (reference sequence). CDR3 loop: CASRWPGQGKIHTYGYTF. The DNA of the CDR3 is TGTGCCAGTAGATGGCCGGGACAGGGAAAAATACATACTTATGGCTACACCTTC.

J is TRBJ1-5 and V is TRBV2; D is unclear. From germline, CDR1 is SNHLY and CDR2 FYNNEI. The V end lost 7 bases, the J end lost 7 bases, and 11 bases lay between the germline ends. This CDR3 is 12 amino acids long. The CDR3 DNA reads as TGTGCCAGCACCCGGGAAGGACAGCCCCAGCATTTT. Translated: CASTREGQPQHF.

This clonotype was observed a handful of times. The chain couples TRBV15 to TRBJ1-2; 10 positions match TRBD1. Trimming cost V 5 bases and J 7 bases; bases outside gene matches: 7. Germline lookup yields CDR1 LNHNV and CDR2 YYDKDF (reference sequence). This CDR3 contains 14 residues. CDR3 in DNA: TGTGCCACCAGCTTTGACAGGGGGCCGGGTGGCTACACCTTC. Residues: CATSFDRGPGGYTF.

This clonotype was observed at least ten times. The V and J genes are TRBV27 and TRBJ2-7, with 9 bases lining up with TRBD1. CDR3 length: 14 amino acids. CDR1 MNHEY and CDR2 SMNVEV come from the germline V gene (reference sequence). The junction had 9 bases not matched to a gene; V was cut back by 6 bases and J by 6 bases. The CDR3 reads CASRYTGGPFEQYF. In DNA form, the CDR3 reads TGTGCCAGCAGATACACAGGGGGCCCATTCGAGCAGTACTTC.

Ten or more counts support this clonotype. The chain is built from TRBV12-3 or TRBV12-4 and TRBJ2-5, with D perhaps TRBD1 (7 bases). Trimming stripped 6 bases from V and 4 bases from J, with 18 bases between. The CDR3 is 15 amino acids. The CDR3 loop reads CASSLNQGGGETQYF. The CDR3 DNA sequence: TGTGCCAGCAGCCTCAACCAGGGGGGCGGAGAGACCCAGTACTTC.

This sequence joins TRBV29-1 and TRBJ2-7, with D perhaps given as TRBD1 or TRBD2 (5 bases each). This CDR3 has 11 residues. Germline V CDR1 and CDR2: SQVTM, ANQGSEA. The V end was cut by 7 bases, the J end by 3 bases, with 10 bases between. Here the CDR3 DNA reads TGCAGCGGAGGGACGGTCTACGAGCAGTACTTC. Protein product: CSGGTVYEQYF.